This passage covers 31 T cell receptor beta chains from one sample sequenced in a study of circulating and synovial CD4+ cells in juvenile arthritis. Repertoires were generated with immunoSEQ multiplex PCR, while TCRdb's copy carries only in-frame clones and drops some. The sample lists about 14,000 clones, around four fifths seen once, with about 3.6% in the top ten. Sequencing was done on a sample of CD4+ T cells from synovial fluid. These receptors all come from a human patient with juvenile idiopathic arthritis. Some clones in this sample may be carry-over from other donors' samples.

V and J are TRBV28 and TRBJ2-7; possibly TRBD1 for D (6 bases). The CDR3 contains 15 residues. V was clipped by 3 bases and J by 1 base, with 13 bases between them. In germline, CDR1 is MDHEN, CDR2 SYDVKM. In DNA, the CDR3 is TGTGCCAGCAGTTTCAACAGGGCCTCTTCCTACGAGCAGTACTTC. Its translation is CASSFNRASSYEQYF.

The CDR3, as DNA: TGTGCCAGCAGCCCCTGGACTAGCGGGGACCCCAAAGAGACCCAGTACTTC. It is translated as CASSPWTSGDPKETQYF. The rearrangement uses TRBV4-2 and TRBJ2-5, with 12 positions matching TRBD2. The CDR3 is made up of 17 amino acids. Germline V gives CDR1 LGHNA, CDR2 YNFKEQ. J was trimmed by 3 bases and V by 4 bases; bases with no gene match: 9.

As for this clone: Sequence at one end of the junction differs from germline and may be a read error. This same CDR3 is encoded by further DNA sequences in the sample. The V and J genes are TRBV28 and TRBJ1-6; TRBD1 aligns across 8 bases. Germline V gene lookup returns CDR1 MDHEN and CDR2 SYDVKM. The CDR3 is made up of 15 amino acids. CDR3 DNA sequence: TGTGCCAGCAGCCCCGGACAGGGTAATAATTCCCCCCTCCACTTT. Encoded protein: CASSPGQGNNSPLHF.

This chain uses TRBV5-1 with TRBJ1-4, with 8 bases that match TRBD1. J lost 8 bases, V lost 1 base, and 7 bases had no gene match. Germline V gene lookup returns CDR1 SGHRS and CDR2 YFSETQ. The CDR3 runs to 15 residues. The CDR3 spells CASSLPGGEREKLFF. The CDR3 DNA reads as TGCGCCAGCAGCTTGCCAGGGGGCGAACGGGAAAAACTGTTTTTT.

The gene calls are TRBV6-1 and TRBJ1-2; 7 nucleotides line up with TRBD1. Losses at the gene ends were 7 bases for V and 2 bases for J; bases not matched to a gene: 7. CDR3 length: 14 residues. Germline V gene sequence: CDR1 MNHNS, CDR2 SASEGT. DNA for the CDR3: TGTGCCAGCATTAGAGGACAGGCCAACTATGGCTACACCTTC. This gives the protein CASIRGQANYGYTF.

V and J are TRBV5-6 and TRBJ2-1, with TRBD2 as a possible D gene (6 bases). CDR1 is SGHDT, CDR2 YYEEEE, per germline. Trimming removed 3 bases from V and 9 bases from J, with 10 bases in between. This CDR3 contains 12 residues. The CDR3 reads CASSWGDIEQFF. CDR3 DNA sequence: TGTGCCAGCAGCTGGGGGGATATTGAGCAGTTCTTC.

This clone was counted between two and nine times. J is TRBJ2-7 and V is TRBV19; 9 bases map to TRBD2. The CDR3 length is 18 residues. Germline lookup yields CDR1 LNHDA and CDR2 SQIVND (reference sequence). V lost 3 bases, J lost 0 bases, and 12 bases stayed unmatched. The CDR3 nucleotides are TGTGCCAGTAGTATTGCGGGACTCCTAGCGGGATCCTCCTACGAGCAGTACTTC. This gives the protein CASSIAGLLAGSSYEQYF.

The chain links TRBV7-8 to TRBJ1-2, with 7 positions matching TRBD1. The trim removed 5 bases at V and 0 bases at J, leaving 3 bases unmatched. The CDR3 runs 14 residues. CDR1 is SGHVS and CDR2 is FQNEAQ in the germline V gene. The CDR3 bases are TGTGCCAGCAGCCTGGACAGGCCTAACTATGGCTACACCTTC. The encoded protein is CASSLDRPNYGYTF. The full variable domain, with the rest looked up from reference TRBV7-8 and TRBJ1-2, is GAGVSQSPRYKVAKRGQDVALRCDPISGHVSLFWYQQALGQGPEFLTYFQNEAQLDKSGLPSDRFFAERPEGSVSTLKIQRTQQEDSAVYLCASSLDRPNYGYTFGSGTRLTVV.

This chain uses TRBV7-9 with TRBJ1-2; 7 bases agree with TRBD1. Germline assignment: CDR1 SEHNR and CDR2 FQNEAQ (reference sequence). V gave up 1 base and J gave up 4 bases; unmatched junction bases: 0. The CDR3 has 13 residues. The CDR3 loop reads CASSLGDSYGYTF. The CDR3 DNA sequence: TGTGCCAGCAGCTTAGGGGACAGCTATGGCTACACCTTC. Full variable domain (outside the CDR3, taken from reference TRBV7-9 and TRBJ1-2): DTGVSQNPRHKITKRGQNVTFRCDPISEHNRLYWYRQTLGQGPEFLTYFQNEAQLEKSRLLSDRFSAERPKGSFSTLEIQRTEQGDSAMYLCASSLGDSYGYTFGSGTRLTVV.

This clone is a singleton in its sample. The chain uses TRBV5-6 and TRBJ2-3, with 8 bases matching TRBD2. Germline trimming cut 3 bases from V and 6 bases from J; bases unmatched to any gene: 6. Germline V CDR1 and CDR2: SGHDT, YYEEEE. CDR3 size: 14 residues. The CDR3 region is CASSSSGRGDTQYF. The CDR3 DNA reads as TGTGCCAGCAGCTCCAGCGGGAGAGGGGATACGCAGTATTTT.

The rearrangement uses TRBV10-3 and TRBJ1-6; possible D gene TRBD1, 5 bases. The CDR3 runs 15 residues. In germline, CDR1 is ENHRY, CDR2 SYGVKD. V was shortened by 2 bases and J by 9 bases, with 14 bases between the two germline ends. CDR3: CAISERGRAGSPLHF. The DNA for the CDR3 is TGTGCCATCAGTGAGAGGGGCAGGGCCGGTTCACCCCTCCACTTT.

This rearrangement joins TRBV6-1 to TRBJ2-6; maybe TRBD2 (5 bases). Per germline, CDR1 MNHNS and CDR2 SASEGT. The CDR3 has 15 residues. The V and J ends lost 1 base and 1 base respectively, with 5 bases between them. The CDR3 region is CASSEGGSGANVLTF. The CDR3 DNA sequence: TGTGCCAGCAGTGAAGGAGGGTCTGGGGCCAACGTCCTGACTTTC.

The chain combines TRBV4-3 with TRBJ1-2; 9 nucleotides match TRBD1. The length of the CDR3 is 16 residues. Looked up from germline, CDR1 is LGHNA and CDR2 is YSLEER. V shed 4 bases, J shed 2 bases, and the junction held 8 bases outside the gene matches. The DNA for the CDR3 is TGCGCCAGCAGCCTAATACAGGGGGCACGAAACTATGGCTACACCTTC. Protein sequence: CASSLIQGARNYGYTF.

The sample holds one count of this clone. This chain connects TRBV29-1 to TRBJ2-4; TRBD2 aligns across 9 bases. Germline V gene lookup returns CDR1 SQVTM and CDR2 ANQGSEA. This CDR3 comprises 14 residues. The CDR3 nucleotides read TGCAGGGGGGCGGGAGGGCCTGCCAAAAACATTCAGTACTTC. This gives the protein CRGAGGPAKNIQYF.

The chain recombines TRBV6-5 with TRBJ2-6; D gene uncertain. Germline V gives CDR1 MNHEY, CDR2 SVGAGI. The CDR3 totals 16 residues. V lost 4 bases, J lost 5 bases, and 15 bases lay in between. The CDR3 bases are TGTGCCAGCAGTTCCCTAGTCAACTCCAGGGCCAACGTCCTGACTTTC. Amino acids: CASSSLVNSRANVLTF.

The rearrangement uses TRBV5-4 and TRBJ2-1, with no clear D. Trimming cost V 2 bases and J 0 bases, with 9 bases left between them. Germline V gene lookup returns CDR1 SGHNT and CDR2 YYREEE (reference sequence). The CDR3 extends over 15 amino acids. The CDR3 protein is CASSFGGHSYNEQFF. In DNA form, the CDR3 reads TGTGCCAGCAGCTTCGGCGGCCACTCCTACAATGAGCAGTTCTTC.

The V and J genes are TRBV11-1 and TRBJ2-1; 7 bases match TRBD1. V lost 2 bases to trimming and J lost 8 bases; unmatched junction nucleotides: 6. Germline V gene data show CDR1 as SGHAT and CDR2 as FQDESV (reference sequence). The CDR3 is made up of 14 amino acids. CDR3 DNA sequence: TGTGCCAGCAGCTTAAGACAGGGAATCGATGAGCAGTTCTTC. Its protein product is CASSLRQGIDEQFF.

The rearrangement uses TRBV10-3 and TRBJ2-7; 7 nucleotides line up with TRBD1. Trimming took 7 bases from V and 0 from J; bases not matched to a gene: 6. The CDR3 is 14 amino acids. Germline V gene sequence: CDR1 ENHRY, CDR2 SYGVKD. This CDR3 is CAINGQDNSYEQYF. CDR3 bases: TGTGCCATCAACGGACAGGACAACTCCTACGAGCAGTACTTC.

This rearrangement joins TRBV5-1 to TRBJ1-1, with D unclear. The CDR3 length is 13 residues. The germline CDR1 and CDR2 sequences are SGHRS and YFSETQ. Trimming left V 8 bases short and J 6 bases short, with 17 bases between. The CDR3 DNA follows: TGCGCCAGTATGGGTGGCCCTGACTCTGAAGCTTTCTTT. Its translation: CASMGGPDSEAFF.

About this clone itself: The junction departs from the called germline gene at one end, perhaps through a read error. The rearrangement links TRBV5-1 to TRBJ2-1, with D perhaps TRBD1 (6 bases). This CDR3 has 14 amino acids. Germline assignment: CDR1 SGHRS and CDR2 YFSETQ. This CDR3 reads CAGSPWGRESEQFF. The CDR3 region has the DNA TGCGCCGGCAGCCCATGGGGGCGCGAGAGTGAGCAGTTCTTC.

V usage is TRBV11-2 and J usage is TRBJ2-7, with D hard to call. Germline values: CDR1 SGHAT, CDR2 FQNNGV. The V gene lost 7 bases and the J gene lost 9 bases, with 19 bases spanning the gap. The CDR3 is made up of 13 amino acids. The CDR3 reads CASTSLFSSGQYF. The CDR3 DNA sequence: TGTGCCAGCACCTCTTTGTTTAGTTCCGGGCAGTACTTC. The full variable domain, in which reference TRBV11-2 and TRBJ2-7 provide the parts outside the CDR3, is EAGVAQSPRYKIIEKRQSVAFWCNPISGHATLYWYQQILGQGPKLLIQFQNNGVVDDSQLPKDRFSAERLKGVDSTLKIQPAKLEDSAVYLCASTSLFSSGQYFGPGTRLTVT.

CDR3 bases: TGTGCCAGCAGCCAAGGAGGGTCCTATGGCTACACCTTC. Its protein product is CASSQGGSYGYTF. The chain links TRBV4-2 to TRBJ1-2; D call uncertain. The germline gives CDR1 LGHNA, CDR2 YNFKEQ. The V and J ends lost 1 base and 4 bases respectively, with 7 bases between them. The CDR3 totals 13 residues.

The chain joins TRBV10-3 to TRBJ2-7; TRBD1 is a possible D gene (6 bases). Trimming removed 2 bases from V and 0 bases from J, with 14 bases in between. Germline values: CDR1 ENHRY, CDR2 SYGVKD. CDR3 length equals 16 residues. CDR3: CAISEVGGLSSYEQYF. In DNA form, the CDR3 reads TGTGCCATCAGTGAGGTTGGGGGCCTCAGCTCCTACGAGCAGTACTTC.

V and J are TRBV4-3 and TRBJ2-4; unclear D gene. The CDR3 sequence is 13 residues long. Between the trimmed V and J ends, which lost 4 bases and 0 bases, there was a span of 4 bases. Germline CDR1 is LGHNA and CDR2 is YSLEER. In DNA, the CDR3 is TGCGCCAGCAGCCCCGGAGCCAAAAACATTCAGTACTTC. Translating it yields CASSPGAKNIQYF.

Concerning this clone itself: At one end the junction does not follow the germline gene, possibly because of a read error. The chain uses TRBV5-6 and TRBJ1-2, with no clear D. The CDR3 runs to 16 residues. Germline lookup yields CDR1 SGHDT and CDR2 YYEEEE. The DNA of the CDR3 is TGTGCCGGCAGCCTCCTCCGGGATATATTGAACTATGGCTACACCTTC. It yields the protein CAGSLLRDILNYGYTF.

CDR3 nucleotide sequence: TGTGCCAGTAGTAGGAGGAGGGGCGAGTATAGCAATCAGCCCCAGCATTTT. It translates to CASSRRRGEYSNQPQHF. This chain uses TRBV19 with TRBJ1-5, with D possibly matching TRBD1 (5 bases). This CDR3 has 17 residues. Germline V gene sequence: CDR1 LNHDA, CDR2 SQIVND (reference sequence). V lost 4 bases and J 0 bases, leaving 16 bases between the germline ends.

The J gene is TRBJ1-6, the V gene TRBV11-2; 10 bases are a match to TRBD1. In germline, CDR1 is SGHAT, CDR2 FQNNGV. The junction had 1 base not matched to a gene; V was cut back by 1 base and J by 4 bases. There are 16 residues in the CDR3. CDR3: CASSLADRGYNSPLHF. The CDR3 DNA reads TGTGCCAGCAGCTTAGCGGACAGGGGGTATAATTCACCCCTCCACTTT. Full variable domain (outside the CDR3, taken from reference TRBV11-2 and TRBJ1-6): EAGVAQSPRYKIIEKRQSVAFWCNPISGHATLYWYQQILGQGPKLLIQFQNNGVVDDSQLPKDRFSAERLKGVDSTLKIQPAKLEDSAVYLCASSLADRGYNSPLHFGNGTRLTVT.

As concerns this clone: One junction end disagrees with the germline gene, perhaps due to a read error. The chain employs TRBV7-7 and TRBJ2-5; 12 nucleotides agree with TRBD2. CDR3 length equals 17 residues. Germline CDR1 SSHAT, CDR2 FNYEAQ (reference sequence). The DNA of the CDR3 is TGTGCTAGCAGCCAAGGACTAGCGGGGCCCCTCCAAGAGACCCAGTACTTC. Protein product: CASSQGLAGPLQETQYF.

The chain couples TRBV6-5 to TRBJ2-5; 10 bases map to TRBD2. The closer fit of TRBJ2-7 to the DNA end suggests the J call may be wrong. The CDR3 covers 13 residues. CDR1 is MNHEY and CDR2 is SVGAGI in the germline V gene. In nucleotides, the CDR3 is TGTGCCAGCAGTGTAGCGGGAGGTTCCGAGCAGTACTTC. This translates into CASSVAGGSEQYF.

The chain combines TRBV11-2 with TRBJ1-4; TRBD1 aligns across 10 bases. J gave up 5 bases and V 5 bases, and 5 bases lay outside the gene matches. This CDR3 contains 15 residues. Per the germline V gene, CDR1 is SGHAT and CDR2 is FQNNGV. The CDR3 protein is CASSPPGQGNEKLFF. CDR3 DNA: TGTGCCAGCAGCCCCCCGGGACAGGGGAATGAAAAACTGTTTTTT.

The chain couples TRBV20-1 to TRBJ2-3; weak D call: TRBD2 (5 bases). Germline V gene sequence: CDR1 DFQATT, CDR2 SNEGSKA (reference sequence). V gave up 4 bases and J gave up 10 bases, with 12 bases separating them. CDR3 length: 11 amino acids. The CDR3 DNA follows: TGCAGTGCTACGCTGAGCGGTCCGCAGTATTTT. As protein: CSATLSGPQYF.